Listed here are 5 T cell receptor beta chains from one sample, sequenced in a study of technical replicates of blood from a handful of donors. The table came from immunoSEQ multiplex PCR; TCRdb's copy has only in-frame clones and leaves some out. The sample has approximately 18,000 clones, 82% seen once; the top ten hold around 10%. Sample: PBMCs. The receptors were gathered from a human donor in good health. Some clones in this sample may be carry-over from other donors' samples.

The rearrangement links TRBV7-9 to TRBJ1-4; possible D gene TRBD1, 6 bases. The CDR3 contains 14 residues. Germline lookup yields CDR1 SEHNR and CDR2 FQNEAQ (reference sequence). V was cut by 4 bases and J by 10 bases, with 16 bases left in between. The CDR3 region is CASSSGTSDGKLFF. The CDR3 DNA is TGTGCCAGCAGCTCCGGGACAAGCGATGGAAAACTGTTTTTT.

CDR3 nucleotides: TGTGCCACATGGAGGGGGGGTGCAGATACGCAGTATTTT. Its translation: CATWRGGADTQYF. The V and J genes are TRBV6-1 and TRBJ2-3; maybe TRBD2 (7 bases). The germline V gene has CDR1 MNHNS and CDR2 SASEGT. V was cut by 10 bases and J by 4 bases, with 15 bases left in between. The CDR3 consists of 13 residues.

The gene calls are TRBV10-3 and TRBJ2-5; 10 nucleotides align to TRBD2. The V gene end was trimmed by 0 bases and the J gene end by 4 bases; junction bases not matched to a gene: 8. From germline, CDR1 is ENHRY and CDR2 SYGVKD. The CDR3 has 17 residues. The CDR3 nucleotides are TGTGCCATCAGTGAGTCACTACCTAGCGGGAGTGGAGAGACCCAGTACTTC. As protein: CAISESLPSGSGETQYF.

The chain combines TRBV7-9 with TRBJ2-3, with TRBD2 identical over 13 bases. The junction had 4 bases not matched to a gene; V was cut back by 5 bases and J by 5 bases. The CDR3 sequence is 15 residues long. The germline gives CDR1 SEHNR, CDR2 FQNEAQ (reference sequence). Written as DNA, the CDR3 is TGTGCCAGCAGCCCCGGACTAGCGGGAGTAGATACGCAGTATTTT. Translation: CASSPGLAGVDTQYF.

This clone was detected only a few times. The chain carries TRBV5-8 and TRBJ2-1, with no clear D. The CDR3 contains 11 residues. Germline V gives CDR1 SGHTS, CDR2 YDEGEE. V shed 8 bases and J shed 3 bases, with 6 bases lying between them. CDR3 nucleotides: TGTGCCAGTCAATTCTACAATGAGCAGTTCTTC. It specifies CASQFYNEQFF.